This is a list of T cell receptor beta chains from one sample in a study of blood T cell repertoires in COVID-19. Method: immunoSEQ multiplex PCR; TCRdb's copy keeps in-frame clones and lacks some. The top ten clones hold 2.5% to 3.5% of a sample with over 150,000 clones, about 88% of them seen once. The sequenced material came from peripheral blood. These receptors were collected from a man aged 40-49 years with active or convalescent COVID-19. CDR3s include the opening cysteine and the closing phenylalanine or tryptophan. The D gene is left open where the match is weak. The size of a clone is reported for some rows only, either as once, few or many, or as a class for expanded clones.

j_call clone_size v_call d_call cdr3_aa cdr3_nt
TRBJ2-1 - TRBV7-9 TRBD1 CASSSRQGKYNEQFF TGTGCCAGCAGTTCGCGACAGGGGAAGTACAATGAGCAGTTCTTC
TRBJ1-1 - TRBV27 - CASSFGNTEAFF TGTGCCAGCAGTTTCGGGAACACTGAAGCTTTCTTT
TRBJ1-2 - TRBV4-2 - CASSQGPGPQYGYTF TGTGCCAGCAGCCAAGGACCAGGGCCGCAATATGGCTACACCTTC
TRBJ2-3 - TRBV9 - CASSVGGAWLTDTQYF TGTGCCAGCAGCGTAGGAGGAGCGTGGCTCACAGATACGCAGTATTTT
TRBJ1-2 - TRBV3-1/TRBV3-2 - CASSQGSALYGYTF TGTGCCAGCAGCCAAGGTTCAGCGCTGTATGGCTACACCTTC
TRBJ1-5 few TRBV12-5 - CASGLVAGGGQPQHF TGTGCTAGTGGTTTGGTAGCGGGGGGCGGTCAGCCCCAGCATTTT
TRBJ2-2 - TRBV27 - CASSLPGQPTGELFF TGTGCCAGCAGTTTACCCGGACAGCCCACCGGGGAGCTGTTTTTT
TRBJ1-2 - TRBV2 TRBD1 CASSSSDRDGYTF TGTGCCAGCAGTTCCTCGGACAGGGATGGCTACACCTTC
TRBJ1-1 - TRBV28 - CASSYTTGPGTEAFF TGTGCCAGCAGTTATACAACAGGGCCGGGCACTGAAGCTTTCTTT
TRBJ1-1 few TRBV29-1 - CSATANTEAFF TGCAGCGCCACAGCGAACACTGAAGCTTTCTTT
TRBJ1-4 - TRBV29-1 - CSVVSRYEKLFF TGCAGCGTTGTATCGCGGTATGAAAAACTGTTTTTT
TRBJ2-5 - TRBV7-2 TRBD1 CASSSETGEETQYF TGTGCCAGCAGCTCAGAGACAGGGGAAGAGACCCAGTACTTC
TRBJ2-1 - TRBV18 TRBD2 CASSPGTSGGLIDEQFF TGTGCCAGCTCACCCGGGACTAGCGGGGGCCTGATCGATGAGCAGTTCTTC
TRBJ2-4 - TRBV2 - CASAGRGTKNIQYF TGTGCCAGCGCCGGAAGGGGGACCAAAAACATTCAGTACTTC
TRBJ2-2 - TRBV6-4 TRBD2 CASSDPSMRGGGGELFF TGTGCCAGCAGTGACCCTTCTATGCGGGGGGGTGGAGGGGAGCTGTTTTTT
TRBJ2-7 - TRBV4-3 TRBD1 CASSPEGTGGEQYF TGCGCCAGCAGCCCCGAAGGGACAGGGGGCGAGCAGTACTTC
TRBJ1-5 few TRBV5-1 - CASSLDGTWGNQPQHF TGCGCCAGCAGCTTAGACGGGACTTGGGGCAATCAGCCCCAGCATTTT
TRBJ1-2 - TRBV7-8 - CASSSELEGYTF TGTGCCAGCAGCTCCGAACTGGAGGGCTACACCTTC
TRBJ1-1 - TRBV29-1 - CSVDKGYLTEAFF TGCAGCGTTGATAAGGGGTACCTCACTGAAGCTTTCTTT
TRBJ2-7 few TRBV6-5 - CASSQTYTEQYF TGTGCCAGCAGTCAGACTTACACCGAGCAGTACTTC